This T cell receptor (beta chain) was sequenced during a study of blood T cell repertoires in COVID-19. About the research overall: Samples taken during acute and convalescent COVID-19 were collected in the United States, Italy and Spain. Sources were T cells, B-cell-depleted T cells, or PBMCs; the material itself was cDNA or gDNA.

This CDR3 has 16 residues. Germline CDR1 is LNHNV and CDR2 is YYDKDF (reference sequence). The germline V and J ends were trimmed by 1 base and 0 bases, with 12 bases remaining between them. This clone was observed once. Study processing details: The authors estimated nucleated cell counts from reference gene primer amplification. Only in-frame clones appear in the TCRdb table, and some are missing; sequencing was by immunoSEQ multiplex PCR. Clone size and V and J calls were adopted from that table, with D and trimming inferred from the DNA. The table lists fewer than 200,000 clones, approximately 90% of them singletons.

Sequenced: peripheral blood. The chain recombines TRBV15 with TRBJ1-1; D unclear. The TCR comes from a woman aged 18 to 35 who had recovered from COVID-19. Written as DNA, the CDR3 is TGTGCCACCAGCAGAGGGGCGGGATCGTTGAACACTGAAGCTTTCTTT. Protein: CATSRGAGSLNTEAFF.